This T cell receptor (beta chain) was captured in a study of blood T cell repertoires in COVID-19. Turning to the study itself: The United States, Italy and Spain supplied acute and convalescent COVID-19 samples.

Germline CDR1 and CDR2: KGHDR and SFDVKD. Losses at the gene ends were 4 bases for V and 8 bases for J; bases not matched to a gene: 4. The CDR3 extends over 14 amino acids. This study enrolled people aged 18 to 89 from about two dozen US geographic areas. Repertoires were generated with immunoSEQ multiplex PCR, while TCRdb's copy carries only in-frame clones and drops some. The table records under 450,000 clones, about 90% of them present only once. The rearrangement links TRBV24-1 to TRBJ1-2; 12 nucleotides align to TRBD1. Sequencing was done on a sample of PBMCs or T cells enriched from blood (not recorded which). The clonotype was recovered from a man between 25 and 39 years old who had recovered from COVID-19. The CDR3: CATSDGTGGAGYTF. CDR3 DNA sequence: TGTGCCACCAGTGACGGGACAGGGGGCGCCGGCTACACCTTC.